The T cell receptor beta chain under discussion was sequenced for a study of cytomegalovirus exposure and HLA in healthy donors. CDR1 and CDR2 (germline): SGHRS, YFSETQ. J gave up 4 bases and V 3 bases, and 2 bases lay outside the gene matches. The CDR3 is 14 residues long. It was with 60 Vbeta and 13 Jbeta primers that the PCR ran. Here immunoSEQ multiplex PCR was the method, and the copy in TCRdb shows in-frame clones only, minus some. The sample lists more than 150,000 clones; 80% to 85% were seen once. The sequence was obtained from a boy aged 2 to 10 in good health and CMV-seronegative. This rearrangement joins TRBV5-1 to TRBJ2-2, with 8 bases matching TRBD1. Sample: PBMCs. The CDR3 DNA sequence: TGCGCCAGCAGCTGGACAGGGCTCACCGGGGAGCTGTTTTTT. It is translated as CASSWTGLTGELFF.